These T cell receptor beta chains were read from a single sample in a study of control samples from healthy donors and cancer patients. Here immunoSEQ multiplex PCR was the method, and the copy in TCRdb shows in-frame clones only, minus some. The sample shows approximately 120,000 clones, more than 85% of them seen only once. The source material was blood. The receptor source for this set is a man aged 18 to 30 in good health. Both conserved end residues are part of each CDR3. The order of the fields is V gene, clone size, D gene, J gene, CDR3 DNA, CDR3 protein. A D gene is named only where the DNA matches it firmly. A row's size may be missing; if present it is once, few, many or a size class.

>TRBV7-2|-|-|TRBJ1-3
TGTGCCAGCAGCTTAGTAGGCGGATTTGGAAACACCATATATTTT
CASSLVGGFGNTIYF
>TRBV11-2|-|-|TRBJ2-2
TGTGCCAGCAGCCCTAAACTTGTTCCAGCGACGAACACCGGGGAGCTGTTTTTT
CASSPKLVPATNTGELFF
>TRBV27|-|TRBD1|TRBJ1-2
TGTGCCAGCAGCCGGAACAGGGGCCACCAGGAGAAGACCTATGGCTACACCTTC
CASSRNRGHQEKTYGYTF
>TRBV10-2|-|-|TRBJ2-7
TGCGCCAGCAGTGAGTCGACTCGGACAAAATCCAACTACGAGCAGTACTTC
CASSESTRTKSNYEQYF
>TRBV7-3|-|-|TRBJ2-3
TGTGCCAGCAGCCCCCAGGGACTCACAGATACGCAGTATTTT
CASSPQGLTDTQYF
>TRBV19|-|-|TRBJ2-3
TGTGCCAGTAGTTACCGGCGTACTAGCACAGATACGCAGTATTTT
CASSYRRTSTDTQYF
>TRBV11-2|-|-|TRBJ2-7
TGTGCCAGCAGCTTAGGTGGCTTAGGCTCCTCCTACGAGCAGTACTTC
CASSLGGLGSSYEQYF
>TRBV19|-|-|TRBJ2-2
TGTGCCAGTAGTTCGGACTACACCGGGGAGCTGTTTTTT
CASSSDYTGELFF
>TRBV15|-|-|TRBJ2-5
TGTGCCACCAGCAGAGGGGGGGCGCAAGAGACCCAGTACTTC
CATSRGGAQETQYF
>TRBV15|-|-|TRBJ2-4
TGTGCCACCAGCAGAGATCGCACAGGAGCCAAAAACATTCAGTACTTC
CATSRDRTGAKNIQYF
>TRBV28|-|-|TRBJ1-1
TGTGCCAGCAGTCCTCCTTGGTCTAGTGAAGCTTTCTTT
CASSPPWSSEAFF
>TRBV21-1|once|-|TRBJ1-5
TGTGCCAGCAGCAAAGGGACAATCAATCAGCCCCAGCATTTT
CASSKGTINQPQHF
>TRBV5-1|-|-|TRBJ1-2
TGCGCCAGCAGCTTGGAGCCTTTTGGCTACACCTTC
CASSLEPFGYTF
>TRBV3-1/TRBV3-2|-|-|TRBJ1-5
TGTGCCAGCAGCCAAGATCTGGACCGGAGAGGGGGGGGTAGCAATCAGCCCCAGCATTTT
CASSQDLDRRGGGSNQPQHF
>TRBV29-1|-|-|TRBJ1-1
TGCAGCGTAGGAGCCCTGAACACTGAAGCTTTCTTT
CSVGALNTEAFF
>TRBV6-4|few|TRBD2|TRBJ2-3
TGTGCCAGCAGTGGACTAGCGGGAGGCACAGATACGCAGTATTTT
CASSGLAGGTDTQYF
>TRBV19|-|-|TRBJ1-2
TGTGCCAGTAGTTCCAGGACGGGCGTGACATCTTATGGCTACACCTTC
CASSSRTGVTSYGYTF
>TRBV27|-|-|TRBJ2-7
TGTGCCAGCAGCTGGGGTGGCGGGCTCGGGAACGAGCAGTACTTC
CASSWGGGLGNEQYF
>TRBV4-1|once|TRBD2|TRBJ2-1
TGCGCCAGCAGCCAAGAGCGGGAGGGGAAGCAGTTCTTC
CASSQEREGKQFF
>TRBV7-3|-|-|TRBJ1-3
TGTGCCAGCAGACCGACGGAATCTCACTCCGCCATATATTTT
CASRPTESHSAIYF
>TRBV9|-|-|TRBJ2-2
TGTGCCAGCAGCGTAGCTCAGCAGGGCCACGGGGAGCTGTTTTTT
CASSVAQQGHGELFF
>TRBV7-8|-|-|TRBJ2-2
TGTGCCAGCAGCTTATACGGGATTGACACCGGGGAGCTGTTTTTT
CASSLYGIDTGELFF
>TRBV5-6|few|TRBD1|TRBJ1-1
TGTGCCAGCAGCCTTGCTGACAGGGCCGCTTTCTTT
CASSLADRAAFF
>TRBV6-5|-|-|TRBJ1-2
TGTGCCAGCAGTTACTCGAAGGAGATCTATGGCTACACCTTC
CASSYSKEIYGYTF
>TRBV4-1|-|-|TRBJ2-7
TGCGCCAGCAGCCAAGAGGGGAACCATCTCTACGAGCAGTACTTC
CASSQEGNHLYEQYF
>TRBV5-1|-|-|TRBJ1-1
TGCGCCAGCAGGGAGGGGTTGAACACTGAAGCTTTCTTT
CASREGLNTEAFF
>TRBV5-6|-|-|TRBJ1-2
TGTGCCAGCAGCTTGGGACCTAACTATGGCTACACCTTC
CASSLGPNYGYTF
>TRBV6-5|-|TRBD1|TRBJ2-5
TGTGCCAGCAGGACGGGACAGGCGAAGACCCAGTACTTC
CASRTGQAKTQYF
>TRBV2|once|-|TRBJ2-5
TGTGCCAGCAGTGACGCACAGGGGGGGCGGGAGACCCAGTACTTC
CASSDAQGGRETQYF
>TRBV3-1/TRBV3-2|few|-|TRBJ1-2
TGTGCCAGCAGCCAAGATACCGGGGGCGCCGGCTACACCTTC
CASSQDTGGAGYTF
>TRBV5-1|-|TRBD2|TRBJ2-7
TGCGCCAGCAGCTTGGCGGGAGGACCAACCTACGAGCAGTACTTC
CASSLAGGPTYEQYF
>TRBV19|-|TRBD1|TRBJ1-1
TGTGCCAGTACCGAATCTCGGACAGGGTGGGCAAGAGGGGGCCCGAACACTGAAGCTTTCTTT
CASTESRTGWARGGPNTEAFF
>TRBV11-2|-|-|TRBJ2-7
TGTGCCAGCAGCTTAGATCGGCCGCACTACGAGCAGTACTTC
CASSLDRPHYEQYF
>TRBV5-6|-|TRBD1|TRBJ2-2
TGTGCCAGCAGTACAGGACAGGGCCTTCCCGGGGAGCTGTTTTTT
CASSTGQGLPGELFF
>TRBV5-4|once|-|TRBJ2-7
TGTGCCAGCGGTCGAACAGGGCTCGAGCAGTACTTC
CASGRTGLEQYF